This T cell receptor (beta chain) originates from a study of shared clonotypes between healthy human individuals. Study background: Each donor had three CD4 naive, three CD4 memory, two CD8 naive and one CD8 memory plate.

Study-wide results and caveats: It was anticipated that sequencing depth would influence how many clonotypes donors shared. Non-shared clonotypes showed lower generation probabilities than clonotypes common to all four donors.

Germline CDR1 is LGHNT and CDR2 is FRNRAP. The CDR3 covers 13 residues. V lost 1 base, J lost 3 bases, and 6 bases lay in between. Clones were read by immunoSEQ multiplex PCR, and TCRdb kept only the in-frame ones, dropping some. The sample includes roughly 660,000 clones, 80% to 95% of them seen just once. Comment on this clone: Its antigen is still unknown.

Every donor was a Caucasian adult from Nashville, Tennessee. Sample: memory CD8+ T cells from PBMCs. As for subset: CD45RO+ cells pooled with CCR7-negative TemRA cells. The receptor comes from a man between 18 and 35 years old in good health. Some clones in this sample may be carry-over from other donors' samples. V usage is TRBV12-5 and J usage is TRBJ1-2; no firm D call. In DNA form, the CDR3 reads TGTGCTAGTGGTTTGGGGCGGGACTATGGCTACACCTTC. This sequence encodes CASGLGRDYGYTF.